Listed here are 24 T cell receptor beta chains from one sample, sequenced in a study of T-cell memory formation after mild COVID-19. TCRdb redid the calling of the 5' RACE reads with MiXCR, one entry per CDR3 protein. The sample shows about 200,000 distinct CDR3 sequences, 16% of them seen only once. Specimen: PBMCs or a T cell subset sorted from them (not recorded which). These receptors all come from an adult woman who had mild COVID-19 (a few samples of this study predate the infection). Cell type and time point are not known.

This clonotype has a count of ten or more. CDR3 coding DNA: TGTGCCAGCAGTTTGGGTCTGGCAGGCACAGATACGCAGTATTTT. Translation gives CASSLGLAGTDTQYF. V is TRBV7-9 and J is TRBJ2-3; D is unresolved. Trimming left V 6 bases short and J 1 base short, with 14 bases between. CDR1 is SEHNR and CDR2 is FQNEAQ in the germline V gene (reference sequence). This CDR3 region has 15 residues.

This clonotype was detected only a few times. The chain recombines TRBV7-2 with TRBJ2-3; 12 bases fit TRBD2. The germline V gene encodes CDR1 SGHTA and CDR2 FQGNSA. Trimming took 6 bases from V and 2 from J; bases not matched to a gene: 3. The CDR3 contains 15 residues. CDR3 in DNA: TGTGCCAGCAGGACTAGCGGGGGACTCACAGATACGCAGTATTTT. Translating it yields CASRTSGGLTDTQYF.

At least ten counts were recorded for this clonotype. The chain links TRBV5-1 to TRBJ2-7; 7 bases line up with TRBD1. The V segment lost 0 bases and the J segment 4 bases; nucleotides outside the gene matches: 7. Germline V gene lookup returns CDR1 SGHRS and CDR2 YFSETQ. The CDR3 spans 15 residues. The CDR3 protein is CASSLAPGQTYEQYF. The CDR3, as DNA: TGCGCCAGCAGCTTGGCACCGGGACAGACGTACGAGCAGTACTTC.

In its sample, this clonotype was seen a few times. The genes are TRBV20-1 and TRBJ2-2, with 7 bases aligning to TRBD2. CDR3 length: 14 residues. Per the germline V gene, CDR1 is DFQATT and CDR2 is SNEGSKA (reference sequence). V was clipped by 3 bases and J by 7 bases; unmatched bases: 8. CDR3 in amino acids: CSARGLRGGGELFF. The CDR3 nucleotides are TGCAGTGCTAGGGGACTAAGAGGAGGCGGGGAGCTGTTTTTT.

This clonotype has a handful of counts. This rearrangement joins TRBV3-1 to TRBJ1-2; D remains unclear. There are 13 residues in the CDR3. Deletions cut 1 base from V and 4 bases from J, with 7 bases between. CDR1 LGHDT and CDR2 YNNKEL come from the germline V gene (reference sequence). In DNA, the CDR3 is TGTGCCAGCAGCCAAGGGCAGTCCTATGGCTACACCTTC. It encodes CASSQGQSYGYTF.

The CDR3 coding sequence is TGTGCCAGCAGCCGCGGCCGGCGGGCTCTCGAGCAGTACTTC. This encodes CASSRGRRALEQYF. V gene TRBV28 combines with J gene TRBJ2-7, with a tentative D call TRBD2 (5 bases). The CDR3 is made up of 14 amino acids. Trimming removed 6 bases at V and 6 bases at J, with 18 bases between. CDR1 and CDR2 from the germline V gene are MDHEN and SYDVKM.

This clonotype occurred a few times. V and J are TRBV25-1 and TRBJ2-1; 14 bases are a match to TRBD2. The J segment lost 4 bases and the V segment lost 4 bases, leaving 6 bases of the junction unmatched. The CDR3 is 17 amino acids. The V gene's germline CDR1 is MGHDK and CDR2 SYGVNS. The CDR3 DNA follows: TGTGCCAGCAGTGGTCCCGGGACTAGCGGGAGATACAATGAGCAGTTCTTC. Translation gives CASSGPGTSGRYNEQFF.

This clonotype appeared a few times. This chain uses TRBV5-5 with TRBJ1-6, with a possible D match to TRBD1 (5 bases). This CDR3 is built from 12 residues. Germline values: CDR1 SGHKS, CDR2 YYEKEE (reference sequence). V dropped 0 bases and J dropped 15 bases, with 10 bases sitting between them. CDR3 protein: CASSLAGRVLHF. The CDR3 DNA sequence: TGTGCCAGCAGCTTGGCGGGCAGGGTCCTCCACTTT.

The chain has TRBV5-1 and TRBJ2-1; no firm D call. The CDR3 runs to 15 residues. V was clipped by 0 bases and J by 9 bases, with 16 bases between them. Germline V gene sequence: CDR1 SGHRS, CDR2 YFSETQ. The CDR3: CASSLESQFNSEQFF. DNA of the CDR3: TGCGCCAGCAGCTTGGAGTCTCAATTTAATAGTGAGCAGTTCTTC.

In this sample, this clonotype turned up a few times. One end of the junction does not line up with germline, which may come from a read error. The CDR3 nucleotides read TGTGCCAGCATCGCGGACTACGATGAGCAGTTCTTC. Encoded protein: CASIADYDEQFF. V gene TRBV12-3 or TRBV12-4 combines with J gene TRBJ2-1; TRBD2 might be the D (6 bases). The CDR3 has 12 amino acids.

The CDR3 loop is CASSSLSGANVLTF. The CDR3 DNA follows: TGTGCCAGCAGCTCATTATCTGGGGCCAACGTCCTGACTTTC. This chain uses TRBV12-3 or TRBV12-4 with TRBJ2-6; D is ambiguous. The V and J ends lost 6 bases and 1 base respectively, with 7 bases between them. The CDR3 runs 14 residues.

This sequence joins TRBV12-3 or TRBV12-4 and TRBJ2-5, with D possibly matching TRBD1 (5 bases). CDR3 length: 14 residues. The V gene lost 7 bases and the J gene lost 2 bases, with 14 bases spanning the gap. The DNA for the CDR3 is TGTGCCAGCATGGTCGCAGGGTCACAAGAGACCCAGTACTTC. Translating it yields CASMVAGSQETQYF.

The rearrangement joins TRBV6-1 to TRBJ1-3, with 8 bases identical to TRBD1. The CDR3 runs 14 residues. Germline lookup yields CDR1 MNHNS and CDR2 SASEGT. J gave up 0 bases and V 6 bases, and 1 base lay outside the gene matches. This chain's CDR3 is CASRTGDSGNTIYF. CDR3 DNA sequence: TGTGCCAGCAGGACAGGGGACTCTGGAAACACCATATATTTT.

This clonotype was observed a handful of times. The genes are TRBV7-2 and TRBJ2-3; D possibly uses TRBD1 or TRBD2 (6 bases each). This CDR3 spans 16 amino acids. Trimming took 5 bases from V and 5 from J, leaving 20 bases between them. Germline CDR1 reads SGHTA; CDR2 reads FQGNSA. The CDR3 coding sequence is TGTGCCAGCAGCCCAGGAGGGACATGGAGGGGAGATACGCAGTATTTT. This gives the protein CASSPGGTWRGDTQYF.

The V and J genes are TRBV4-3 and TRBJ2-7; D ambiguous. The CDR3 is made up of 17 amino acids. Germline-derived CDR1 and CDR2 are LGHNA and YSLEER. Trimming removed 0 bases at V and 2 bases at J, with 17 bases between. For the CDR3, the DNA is TGCGCCAGCAGCCAAGAAGGGCAGCGCCGAAGTCCCTACGAGCAGTACTTC. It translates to CASSQEGQRRSPYEQYF.

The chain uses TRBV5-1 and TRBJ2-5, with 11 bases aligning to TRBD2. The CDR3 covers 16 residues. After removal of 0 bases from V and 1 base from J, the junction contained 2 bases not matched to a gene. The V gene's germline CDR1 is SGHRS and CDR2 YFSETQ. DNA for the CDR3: TGCGCCAGCAGCTTGGCCCTAGCGGGGGGCCAAGAGACCCAGTACTTC. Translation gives CASSLALAGGQETQYF.

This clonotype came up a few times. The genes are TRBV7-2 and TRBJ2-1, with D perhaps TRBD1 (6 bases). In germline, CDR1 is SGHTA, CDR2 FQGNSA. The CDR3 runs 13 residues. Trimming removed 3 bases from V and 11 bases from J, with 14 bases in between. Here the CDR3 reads CASSFGQSTKQFF. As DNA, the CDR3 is TGTGCCAGCAGCTTTGGACAGTCGACGAAGCAGTTCTTC.

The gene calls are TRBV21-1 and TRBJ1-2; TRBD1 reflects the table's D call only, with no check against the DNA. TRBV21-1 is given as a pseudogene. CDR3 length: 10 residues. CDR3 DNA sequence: TGTGCCAGCAGGATCCCAGGCAGGACCTTC. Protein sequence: CASRIPGRTF.

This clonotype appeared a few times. The CDR3 reads CASIGWTEAFF. The CDR3 region has the DNA TGTGCCAGCATTGGGTGGACTGAAGCTTTCTTT. The chain joins TRBV27 to TRBJ1-1; D is unresolved. Germline CDR1 and CDR2: MNHEY and SMNVEV (reference sequence). V was trimmed by 7 bases and J by 5 bases, leaving 8 bases between them. The CDR3 runs to 11 residues.

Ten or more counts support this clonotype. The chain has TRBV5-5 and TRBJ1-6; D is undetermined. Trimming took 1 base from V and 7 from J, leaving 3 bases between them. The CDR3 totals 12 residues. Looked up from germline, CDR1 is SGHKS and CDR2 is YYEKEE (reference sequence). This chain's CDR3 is CASSLQNSPLHF. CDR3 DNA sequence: TGTGCCAGCAGCTTGCAGAATTCACCCCTCCACTTT.

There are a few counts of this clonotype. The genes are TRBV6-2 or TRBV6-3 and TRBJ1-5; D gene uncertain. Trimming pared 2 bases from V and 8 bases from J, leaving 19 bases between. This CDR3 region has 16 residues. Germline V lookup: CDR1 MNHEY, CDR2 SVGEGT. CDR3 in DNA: TGTGCCAGCAGTTACGGGCAGGCCCGCCTTACGAAGCCCCAGCATTTT. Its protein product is CASSYGQARLTKPQHF.

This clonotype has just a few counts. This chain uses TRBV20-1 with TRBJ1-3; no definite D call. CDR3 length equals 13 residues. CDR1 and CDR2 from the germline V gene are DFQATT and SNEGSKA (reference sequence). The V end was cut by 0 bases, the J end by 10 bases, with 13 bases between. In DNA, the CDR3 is TGCAGTGCTAGAGACGGACCAGCCCCGACCATATATTTT. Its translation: CSARDGPAPTIYF.

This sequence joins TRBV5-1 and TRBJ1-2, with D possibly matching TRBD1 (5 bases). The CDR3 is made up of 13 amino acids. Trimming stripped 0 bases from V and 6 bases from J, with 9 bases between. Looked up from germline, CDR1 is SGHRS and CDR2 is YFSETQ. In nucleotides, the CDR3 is TGCGCCAGCAGCTTGGGGGGACCGGATGGCTACACCTTC. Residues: CASSLGGPDGYTF.

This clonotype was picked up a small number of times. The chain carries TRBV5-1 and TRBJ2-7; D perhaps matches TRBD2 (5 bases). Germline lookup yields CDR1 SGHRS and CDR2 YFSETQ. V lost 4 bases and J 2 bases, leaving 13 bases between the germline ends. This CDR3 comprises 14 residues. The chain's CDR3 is CASSPGLAAYEQYF. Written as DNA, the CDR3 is TGCGCCAGCAGCCCTGGACTGGCTGCCTACGAGCAGTACTTC.